A selection of T cell receptor beta chains follows, all from one sample in a study of blood T cell repertoires in COVID-19. Assay: immunoSEQ multiplex PCR; the TCRdb copy retains only in-frame clones and omits some. The table lists about 230,000 clones, 65% to 90% of them singletons. The sequenced sample was peripheral blood. The receptor set was obtained from a woman between 50 and 59 years old with acute or convalescent COVID-19. Both conserved end residues are part of each CDR3. The D gene is left open where the match is weak. Clone size is not always given. Where it is, it says once, few, many or a class for expanded clones.

j_gene,d_gene,v_gene,abundance,CDR3nt,CDR3aa
TRBJ1-6,.,TRBV2,.,TGTGCCAGCAGTGAGGTCCGGGGTAATTCACCCCTCCACTTT,CASSEVRGNSPLHF
TRBJ2-2,.,TRBV11-3,.,TGTGCCAGCAGCTTCGGGGCCGGGGAGCTGTTTTTT,CASSFGAGELFF
TRBJ2-1,TRBD2,TRBV10-3,.,TGTGCCACCCTTAAGGGACTAGCGGGAGCTGAGCAGTTCTTC,CATLKGLAGAEQFF
TRBJ2-7,TRBD1,TRBV6-5,.,TGTGCCAGCAGGCGACAGGGGGCGCGTTACGAGCAGTACTTC,CASRRQGARYEQYF
TRBJ2-7,.,TRBV5-8,.,TGTGCCAGCAGCTTGCAGGGAACCTACGAGCAGTACTTC,CASSLQGTYEQYF
TRBJ1-3,TRBD1,TRBV28,few,TGTGCCAGCAGTCCAGGGGGTGCCCGTAGAAACACCATATATTTT,CASSPGGARRNTIYF
TRBJ1-3,TRBD1,TRBV5-6,.,TGTGCCAGCAGCTTAGGGGGCGTAAACACCATATATTTT,CASSLGGVNTIYF
TRBJ2-7,.,TRBV4-1,.,TGCGCCAGCAGCCAAGTACAGGGTAGGAGAGAGCAGTACTTC,CASSQVQGRREQYF
TRBJ2-7,TRBD2,TRBV19,.,TGTGCCAGTAGTCCAGCGGGGGTAACCTACGAGCAGTACTTC,CASSPAGVTYEQYF
TRBJ2-5,.,TRBV4-1,.,TGCGCCAGCAGCCAAGCTAGACGGCAAGAGACCCAGTACTTC,CASSQARRQETQYF
TRBJ2-1,.,TRBV18,.,TGTGCCAGCTCACCAAGCCTAGATGGCAATGAGCAGTTCTTC,CASSPSLDGNEQFF
TRBJ2-7,TRBD2,TRBV3-1/TRBV3-2,.,TGTGCCAGCAGCCAAGCCACCGGGGGGGCCTACGAGCAGTACTTC,CASSQATGGAYEQYF
TRBJ2-1,TRBD2,TRBV6-1,.,TGTGCCAGCAGTGAGTTCGCTAGCGGCTACTACAATGAGCAGTTCTTC,CASSEFASGYYNEQFF
TRBJ2-3,.,TRBV27,.,TGTGCCACCCAGGGGTGGGCAGATACGCAGTATTTT,CATQGWADTQYF
TRBJ2-3,.,TRBV5-1,.,TGCGCCAGCAGACTAGCAGGCGCAGATACGCAGTATTTT,CASRLAGADTQYF
TRBJ2-6,.,TRBV10-3,.,TGTGCCATCAGCCCTGGGAGCTTTGGGGCCAACGTCCTGACTTTC,CAISPGSFGANVLTF
TRBJ1-5,.,TRBV19,.,TGTGCCAGTAGTCTCTCAGGGTTGGCATTCAGTGGCAATCAGCCCCAGCATTTT,CASSLSGLAFSGNQPQHF
TRBJ1-4,TRBD1,TRBV3-1/TRBV3-2,.,TGTGCCAGCAGCCAAGGCCGGACAGGGGGCGGGAATGAAAAACTGTTTTTT,CASSQGRTGGGNEKLFF
TRBJ1-5,.,TRBV20-1,.,TGCAGTGCTAGTCAGTTGCTAGGTGGCAATCAGCCCCAGCATTTT,CSASQLLGGNQPQHF
TRBJ2-7,.,TRBV2,.,TGTGCCAGCAGTGAATGGGGGCTGGACGAGCAGTACTTC,CASSEWGLDEQYF
TRBJ1-1,.,TRBV5-1,.,TGCGCCAGCAGCCAGGCGGGGGCGGAGAACACTGAAGCTTTCTTT,CASSQAGAENTEAFF
TRBJ2-1,TRBD2,TRBV27,.,TGTGCCAGCAGTATGAGAGCGGGAGGGGGGCCCTACAATGAGCAGTTCTTC,CASSMRAGGGPYNEQFF
TRBJ2-5,TRBD2,TRBV3-1/TRBV3-2,.,TGTGCCAGCACTCTAACCGGACTAGCGGGGCGAAATGCGGAGACCCAGTACTTC,CASTLTGLAGRNAETQYF
TRBJ2-1,.,TRBV11-1,.,TGTGCCAGCAGCTTATCCGGGAGCAGGGGGGAGCAGTTCTTC,CASSLSGSRGEQFF
TRBJ1-5,.,TRBV28,.,TGTGCCAGCAGTTCTGGGGCGTATAGCAATCAGCCCCAGCATTTT,CASSSGAYSNQPQHF
TRBJ2-7,.,TRBV21-1,.,TGTGCCAGCAGCAAAGGTCTAGCGGGAGTTCGCCCACCCTACGAGCAGTACTTC,CASSKGLAGVRPPYEQYF
TRBJ1-2,.,TRBV6-1,.,TGTGCCAGCAGTGAAATCCGGGGAAGCGATGGCTACACCTTC,CASSEIRGSDGYTF
TRBJ1-2,.,TRBV1,.,TGCACCAGCAGCCAAGATGACGCGCGGCAGCATGGCTACACCTTC,CTSSQDDARQHGYTF
TRBJ2-3,.,TRBV5-1,.,TGCGCCAGCAGCTTGATGTGGCCTAGCGAGAGGACAGATACGCAGTATTTT,CASSLMWPSERTDTQYF
TRBJ2-3,TRBD2,TRBV5-1,once,TGCGCCAGCAGCTTGGCATTTGCTAGCGGGGAAGATACGCAGTATTTT,CASSLAFASGEDTQYF
TRBJ1-2,TRBD1,TRBV6-1,.,TGTGCCAGCAGTGAAGGGGGACAGGGTTACAGTGGCTACACCTTC,CASSEGGQGYSGYTF
TRBJ1-2,.,TRBV24-1,.,TGTGCCACCAGTGAAGGGGCGGATAACTATGGCTACACCTTC,CATSEGADNYGYTF
TRBJ2-1,TRBD2,TRBV5-1,once,TGCGCCAGCAACCTAAAGGGACTAGCGGCGACAGTTTTCAATGAGCAGTTCTTC,CASNLKGLAATVFNEQFF
TRBJ1-2,TRBD1,TRBV7-9,once,TGTGCCAGCAGACAGAATGACAGGGTTGGCTACACCTTC,CASRQNDRVGYTF
TRBJ1-4,.,TRBV7-8,once,TGTGCCAGCAGCTTAGTGGGCACCCGTCAACTAGGGAAACTGTTTTTT,CASSLVGTRQLGKLFF
TRBJ2-7,TRBD1,TRBV18,.,TGTGCCAGCTCACCCGGGACAGGGGGTGTCTTTGGCGAGCAGTACTTC,CASSPGTGGVFGEQYF
TRBJ1-4,.,TRBV10-1,.,TGCGCCAGCACCGCAACTAATGAAAAACTGTTTTTT,CASTATNEKLFF
TRBJ2-1,.,TRBV10-1,.,TGCGCCAGCAGTGAGACAGGGAAGAGCTCCTACAATGAGCAGTTCTTC,CASSETGKSSYNEQFF
TRBJ1-5,.,TRBV24-1,.,TGTGCCACCAGTGATTCCAGGGCGGTCCACGATCGGCCCCAGCATTTT,CATSDSRAVHDRPQHF
TRBJ2-5,TRBD2,TRBV2,.,TGTGCCAGCAGACGGGGACTAGCGGGGGGAGAGACCCAGTACTTC,CASRRGLAGGETQYF
TRBJ1-3,.,TRBV29-1,.,TGCAGCGTCATATCAGGGGTAGGAAACACCATATATTTT,CSVISGVGNTIYF
TRBJ2-1,.,TRBV27,.,TGTGCCAGCATTCTAGGTTTTCATGAGCAGTTCTTC,CASILGFHEQFF
TRBJ2-3,.,TRBV28,.,TGTGCCAGCAGTCAGGCGGGGAGCGATACGCAGTATTTT,CASSQAGSDTQYF
TRBJ2-7,TRBD2,TRBV24-1,.,TGTGCCACCAGTCCTGCGGGAGGGTACGAGCAGTACTTC,CATSPAGGYEQYF
TRBJ2-1,TRBD2,TRBV7-3,.,TGTGCCAGCAGCTTATGGCTAGCGGGAACCCACAATGAGCAGTTCTTC,CASSLWLAGTHNEQFF
TRBJ2-3,.,TRBV5-4,.,TGTGCCAGCAGCTTTGGAGGGGGCACCCCCACAGATACGCAGTATTTT,CASSFGGGTPTDTQYF
TRBJ2-5,TRBD1,TRBV28,.,TGTGCCAGCAGCCTGAGCGAGGGGCAGGGGGTTCAAGAGACCCAGTACTTC,CASSLSEGQGVQETQYF